These 18 T cell receptor beta chains were sequenced from one sample in a study of blood T cell repertoires in COVID-19. TCRdb's table, derived via immunoSEQ multiplex PCR, lists solely in-frame clones and lacks some. The top ten clones hold approximately 6% of a sample with 200,000 to 250,000 clones, around 86% of them seen once. Sequences were obtained from peripheral blood. The receptor set was obtained from an elderly man with acute or convalescent COVID-19.

This chain uses TRBV7-9 with TRBJ1-4; a weak D match, TRBD1 (5 bases). Germline values: CDR1 SEHNR, CDR2 FQNEAQ (reference sequence). Trimming took 3 bases from V and 3 from J, leaving 11 bases between them. This CDR3 comprises 15 residues. In DNA, the CDR3 is TGTGCCAGCAGCTTCGGGGGAGTAGCTAATGAAAAACTGTTTTTT. Amino acids: CASSFGGVANEKLFF.

The chain uses TRBV27 and TRBJ2-2; TRBD1 agrees at 10 bases. Germline V gene lookup returns CDR1 MNHEY and CDR2 SMNVEV (reference sequence). This CDR3 region has 15 residues. Losses at the gene ends were 2 bases for V and 4 bases for J; bases not matched to a gene: 1. CDR3 protein: CASSLGQGGTGELFF. CDR3 coding DNA: TGTGCCAGCAGTTTAGGACAGGGGGGCACCGGGGAGCTGTTTTTT.

CDR3: CASSPNAGETQYF. Written as DNA, the CDR3 is TGTGCCAGCAGCCCCAACGCCGGTGAGACCCAGTACTTC. The chain employs TRBV7-2 and TRBJ2-5; the D is unclear. Germline V gene sequence: CDR1 SGHTA, CDR2 FQGNSA. This CDR3 has 13 residues. V was clipped by 5 bases and J by 5 bases, with 12 bases between them.

The genes are TRBV18 and TRBJ1-1; 8 bases align to TRBD1. The CDR3 totals 15 residues. V lost 4 bases to trimming and J lost 1 base; unmatched junction nucleotides: 5. CDR1 is KGHSH, CDR2 LQKENI, per germline. Here the CDR3 reads CASSHLDRANTEAFF. CDR3 DNA: TGTGCCAGCTCACACCTGGACAGGGCGAACACTGAAGCTTTCTTT. Full variable domain (rest looked up from reference TRBV18 and TRBJ1-1): NAGVMQNPRHLVRRRGQEARLRCSPMKGHSHVYWYRQLPEEGLKFMVYLQKENIIDESGMPKERFSAEFPKEGPSILRIQQVVRGDSAAYFCASSHLDRANTEAFFGQGTRLTVV.

The chain couples TRBV6-4 to TRBJ1-5; 7 bases fit TRBD1. The length of the CDR3 is 15 residues. The germline V gene encodes CDR1 MRHNA and CDR2 SNTAGT. J lost 5 bases, V lost 0 bases, and 4 bases had no gene match. The CDR3 sequence: CASSDSGRGDQPQHF. The CDR3 DNA reads TGTGCCAGCAGTGACTCTGGCAGGGGGGATCAGCCCCAGCATTTT.

The CDR3, as DNA: TGTGCCAGCAGTTACTCGAGAGGGGGTGAGCAGTTCTTC. Translated, it gives CASSYSRGGEQFF. The chain uses TRBV6-2 or TRBV6-3 and TRBJ2-1, with TRBD1 as a possible D gene (6 bases). The CDR3 covers 13 residues. The V end lost 0 bases, the J end lost 9 bases, and 9 bases lay between the germline ends. From germline, CDR1 is MNHEY and CDR2 SVGEGT.

The J gene is TRBJ2-3, the V gene TRBV7-9, with 10 bases that match TRBD2. The germline CDR1 and CDR2 sequences are SEHNR and FQNEAQ (reference sequence). The V gene end was trimmed by 2 bases and the J gene end by 5 bases; junction bases not matched to a gene: 13. The CDR3 spans 18 residues. CDR3 nucleotides: TGTGCCAGCAGCTTAAAGTTTAGGCTAGCGGGAGCAGGAGATACGCAGTATTTT. Encoded protein: CASSLKFRLAGAGDTQYF.

The rearrangement uses TRBV6-5 and TRBJ2-1, with D tentatively TRBD1 (5 bases). The germline V and J ends were trimmed by 7 bases and 2 bases, with 15 bases remaining between them. This CDR3 spans 15 amino acids. CDR1 is MNHEY, CDR2 SVGAGI, per germline. DNA of the CDR3: TGTGCCAGCACGTCGACAGCCACTCCCTACAATGAGCAGTTCTTC. Protein: CASTSTATPYNEQFF.

This clone has only one observation. The chain employs TRBV10-3 and TRBJ2-1; TRBD2 matches at 7 bases. CDR3 length equals 14 residues. Unmatched junction bases numbered 4, after V lost 4 bases and J lost 4 bases. The germline V gene encodes CDR1 ENHRY and CDR2 SYGVKD. This CDR3 is CAISGLAEYNEQFF. DNA for the CDR3: TGTGCCATCAGTGGTCTAGCGGAGTACAATGAGCAGTTCTTC.

The V and J genes are TRBV19 and TRBJ1-6; a weak D match, TRBD1 (6 bases). CDR1 and CDR2 from the germline V gene are LNHDA and SQIVND (reference sequence). V lost 5 bases and J 7 bases, leaving 12 bases between the germline ends. This CDR3 has 14 residues. The CDR3 protein is CASSLGQNNSPLHF. CDR3 DNA: TGTGCCAGTAGTCTCGGACAGAACAATTCACCCCTCCACTTT. Full variable domain (outside the CDR3, taken from reference TRBV19 and TRBJ1-6): DGGITQSPKYLFRKEGQNVTLSCEQNLNHDAMYWYRQDPGQGLRLIYYSQIVNDFQKGDIAEGYSVSREKKESFPLTVTSAQKNPTAFYLCASSLGQNNSPLHFGNGTRLTVT.

This chain joins TRBV30 and TRBJ2-1; 8 bases match TRBD1. CDR3 length equals 14 residues. Germline CDR1 reads GTSNPN; CDR2 reads SVGIG (reference sequence). Unmatched junction bases numbered 10, after V lost 2 bases and J lost 10 bases. CDR3 in amino acids: CAWSIQGVVGEQFF. DNA of the CDR3: TGTGCCTGGAGTATACAGGGGGTGGTGGGCGAGCAGTTCTTC. The whole variable domain, filled in from reference TRBV30 and TRBJ2-1, reads SQTIHQWPATLVQPVGSPLSLECTVEGTSNPNLYWYRQAAGRGLQLLFYSVGIGQISSEVPQNLSASRPQDRQFILSSKKLLLSDSGFYLCAWSIQGVVGEQFFGPGTRLTVL.

CDR3 DNA sequence: TGTGCCAGCAGTTTATCAGGGAACTATGGCTACACCTTC. Residues: CASSLSGNYGYTF. The rearrangement links TRBV28 to TRBJ1-2; D perhaps matches TRBD1 (5 bases). Trimming removed 1 base at V and 2 bases at J, with 5 bases between. This CDR3 contains 13 residues. CDR1 MDHEN and CDR2 SYDVKM come from the germline V gene.

V gene TRBV6-4 combines with J gene TRBJ2-7, with D maybe TRBD2 (5 bases). V lost 0 bases to trimming and J lost 4 bases, with 10 bases between them. CDR3 length equals 14 residues. CDR1 is MRHNA and CDR2 is SNTAGT in the germline V gene. For the CDR3, the DNA is TGTGCCAGCAGTGACTCGAAGAGGGAATACGAGCAGTACGTC. This translates into CASSDSKREYEQYV.

The chain has TRBV7-8 and TRBJ1-2; 10 nucleotides match TRBD1. CDR3 size: 16 residues. The trim removed 5 bases at V and 4 bases at J, leaving 10 bases unmatched. In germline, CDR1 is SGHVS, CDR2 FQNEAQ. CDR3 in DNA: TGTGCCAGCAGCCCCCCCCGGACAGGGGGTACCTATGGCTACACCTTC. It codes for CASSPPRTGGTYGYTF. The full variable domain, completed using reference TRBV7-8 and TRBJ1-2, is GAGVSQSPRYKVAKRGQDVALRCDPISGHVSLFWYQQALGQGPEFLTYFQNEAQLDKSGLPSDRFFAERPEGSVSTLKIQRTQQEDSAVYLCASSPPRTGGTYGYTFGSGTRLTVV.

V and J are TRBV19 and TRBJ1-1; D not resolved. Trimming cost V 2 bases and J 4 bases, with 20 bases left between them. CDR3 length: 17 amino acids. The germline gives CDR1 LNHDA, CDR2 SQIVND (reference sequence). The CDR3 bases are TGTGCCAGTAGTATAAGGGAGGGATTACAGAGGAGCACTGAAGCTTTCTTT. Encoded protein: CASSIREGLQRSTEAFF.

The rearrangement uses TRBV27 and TRBJ1-2; TRBD1 agrees at 10 bases. With 5 bases clipped from V and 6 bases from J, the junction kept 9 bases outside the gene matches. Germline V gene data show CDR1 as MNHEY and CDR2 as SMNVEV (reference sequence). This CDR3 region has 15 residues. CDR3 sequence: CASSITGTGANGYTF. The CDR3 region has the DNA TGTGCCAGCAGTATCACCGGGACAGGGGCGAATGGCTACACCTTC.

The rearrangement links TRBV30 to TRBJ1-4; no reliable D call. This CDR3 has 15 residues. Trimming removed 0 bases at V and 4 bases at J, with 12 bases between. The germline CDR1 and CDR2 sequences are GTSNPN and SVGIG (reference sequence). CDR3 amino acids: CAWSVASSGNEKLFF. DNA for the CDR3: TGTGCCTGGAGTGTTGCGTCCTCGGGTAATGAAAAACTGTTTTTT.

V usage is TRBV19 and J usage is TRBJ1-1; D gene ambiguous. CDR3 size: 15 residues. Trimming took 3 bases from V and 8 from J, leaving 19 bases between them. The germline CDR1 and CDR2 sequences are LNHDA and SQIVND (reference sequence). The CDR3 loop reads CASSIWPNLGGEAFF. CDR3 nucleotides: TGTGCCAGTAGTATCTGGCCCAATCTGGGAGGGGAAGCTTTCTTT. Full variable domain (rest looked up from reference TRBV19 and TRBJ1-1): DGGITQSPKYLFRKEGQNVTLSCEQNLNHDAMYWYRQDPGQGLRLIYYSQIVNDFQKGDIAEGYSVSREKKESFPLTVTSAQKNPTAFYLCASSIWPNLGGEAFFGQGTRLTVV.